Described below is a single T cell receptor (beta chain) sequence and its context. Its antigen remains undetermined. One base away there is no much larger clone; base qualities are not given. This sample was included in a study of a mutant IDH1 vaccine in newly diagnosed glioma (dated by TCRdb to the early 2020s). As for the study more broadly: Of the 25 to 35 treated patients, around 62% were male and approximately 40% were female, and a mean age of approximately 40 years was recorded. Prior to enrollment, patients had been given standard therapy consisting of radiotherapy alone, temozolomide alone, or radiochemotherapy with temozolomide, with the combination given to most patients. Peripheral blood was drawn at six visits: V03 (baseline), V05, V07, V10, V12 and V13. Longitudinal TCRB deep sequencing was done for some 25 treated patients, wherever samples were available for exploratory analyses.

The paper as a whole reports these results and caveats: Pseudoprogression appeared unrelated to alterations in the top peripheral T cell clonotypes detected by TCRB sequencing. Vaccine-induced immune responses across multiple MHC alleles were detected in approximately 93% of patients. The authors noted that analyses of patient blood samples could not be reproduced because of sample limitations. Availability determined which PBMC samples were chosen for TCRB deep sequencing.

Library generation was performed with the immunoSEQ multiplex PCR assay. The hsTCRB Kit was used according to the manufacturer's protocol to amplify rearranged TCR beta chain sequences. An Illumina MiSeq was used to sequence the TCRB libraries. The authors' analysis ran thus. The kit vendor's proprietary platform handled demultiplexing, trimming and gene mapping. TCRdb obtained this table from immuneACCESS and retained in-frame rearrangements with V and J assigned. These tables miss some clones; where compared with another copy, unresolved V genes account for less than half of the shortfall, and the remainder is unexplained. That table is the source of V, J and clone size, and D and trimming were worked out from the DNA. The sample records tens of thousands of clones, roughly 82% of which are singletons. Of the sample, roughly 5.3% falls within the top ten clones. This specimen's time point label, interpreted: baseline, week 1 (first vaccination visit). The treatment or condition label for this specimen denotes: pre-vaccination baseline after standard-of-care therapy. All donors had newly diagnosed IDH1-mutant astrocytomas of WHO grade 3 or 4 that showed loss of nuclear ATRX. The samples were drawn from NOA16, a multicentre, single-arm, open-label phase I trial in Germany that tested a mutant IDH1 peptide vaccine in humans for the first time. Blood drawn at visit V03 was used as the baseline sample for immunogenicity testing. Genomic DNA for TCRB sequencing was extracted from EDTA blood using the DNeasy Blood and Tissue Kit.

The germline V gene supplies CDR1 SGHDN and CDR2 FVKESK. V trim: 7 bases; J trim: 4 bases; unmatched bases: 6. The CDR3 numbers 14 residues from cysteine through phenylalanine. CDR3 DNA only is kept here, 42 bases in frame from base 1. Sample: PBMCs, taken from a glioma patient treated with radiotherapy, temozolomide or both. Rearrangement joined TRBV14 to TRBJ2-2; the junction holds 7 bases that match TRBD1. The clonotype comes from a man aged 35-49 years with glioma. Some clones in this sample may be carry-over from other donors' samples. The bases are TGTGCCAGCAAAACAGGGGTGGCCACCGGGGAGCTGTTTTTT. It translates as CASKTGVATGELFF.